This TCR beta chain was profiled in a study of technical replicates of blood from a handful of donors. From germline, CDR1 is SGHTA and CDR2 FQGNSA. The CDR3 totals 17 residues. V dropped 2 bases and J dropped 1; count of bases not matched to a gene: 6. The assay was immunoSEQ multiplex PCR, and TCRdb's table has in-frame clones only and misses some. The sample holds approximately 84,000 clones, roughly 98% seen once. The TCR was taken from a human donor in good health. Sequences were obtained from T cells isolated from PBMCs. The chain uses TRBV7-2 and TRBJ1-5, with 9 bases that match TRBD1. The chain's CDR3 is CASSLPLGTGSNQPQHF. CDR3 DNA: TGTGCCAGCAGCTTACCCCTCGGGACAGGGAGCAATCAGCCCCAGCATTTT.